The 15 T cell receptor beta chains below all came from one sample that was sequenced in a study of technical replicates of blood from a few donors. The repertoire was sequenced with immunoSEQ multiplex PCR; TCRdb's copy has only in-frame clones and lacks some. This sample carries roughly 68,000 clones, approximately 91% of them seen once, and the ten largest clones take roughly 5%. What was sequenced was PBMCs. These TCRs come from a human donor in good health. Some clones in this sample may be carry-over from other donors' samples.

This chain links TRBV30 with TRBJ2-1; TRBD2 matches at 8 bases. Germline CDR1 GTSNPN, CDR2 SVGIG (reference sequence). V was clipped by 5 bases and J by 0 bases; unmatched bases: 9. The length of the CDR3 is 16 residues. The CDR3 DNA reads as TGTGCCTGGCGGAGAATAGCGGGGAGCTCCTACAATGAGCAGTTCTTC. It specifies CAWRRIAGSSYNEQFF.

The chain recombines TRBV6-1 with TRBJ2-7; D may be TRBD2 (7 bases). Per germline, CDR1 MNHNS and CDR2 SASEGT. The CDR3 consists of 15 residues. The V end was cut by 1 base, the J end by 7 bases, with 17 bases between. In DNA form, the CDR3 reads TGTGCCAGCAGTGAAGTGGCGGGGGCCCGGTTTGAGCAGTACTTC. Protein: CASSEVAGARFEQYF.

V gene TRBV19 combines with J gene TRBJ1-3, with a possible D match to TRBD1 (6 bases). V lost 8 bases and J lost 2, with 16 bases in between. The CDR3 runs 15 residues. CDR1 and CDR2 (germline): LNHDA, SQIVND (reference sequence). CDR3 loop: CASFEQGAPGNTIYF. CDR3 sequence (DNA): TGTGCCAGTTTCGAACAGGGCGCGCCTGGAAACACCATATATTTT.

The chain's CDR3 is CASSAITGELFF. The CDR3 nucleotides read TGTGCCAGCAGTGCCATCACCGGGGAGCTGTTTTTT. The V call is TRBV2, the J call TRBJ2-2; D gene unclear. CDR1 and CDR2 (germline): SNHLY, FYNNEI. The CDR3 has 12 residues. V shed 4 bases and J shed 4 bases, with 4 bases lying between them. Based on the CDR3 plus reference TRBV2 and TRBJ2-2, the full variable domain is EPEVTQTPSHQVTQMGQEVILRCVPISNHLYFYWYRQILGQKVEFLVSFYNNEISEKSEIFDDQFSVERPDGSNFTLKIRSTKLEDSAMYFCASSAITGELFFGEGSRLTVL.

V and J are TRBV7-8 and TRBJ1-6, with D possibly matching TRBD1 (5 bases). Germline assignment: CDR1 SGHVS and CDR2 FQNEAQ. Trimming removed 5 bases at V and 6 bases at J, with 17 bases between. The CDR3 has 16 residues. For the CDR3, the DNA is TGTGCCAGCAGCCCCGGGATGGGGGGGGGTAATTCACCCCTCCACTTT. Translated: CASSPGMGGGNSPLHF. Looking up the rest from reference TRBV7-8 and TRBJ1-6 gives the full variable domain: GAGVSQSPRYKVAKRGQDVALRCDPISGHVSLFWYQQALGQGPEFLTYFQNEAQLDKSGLPSDRFFAERPEGSVSTLKIQRTQQEDSAVYLCASSPGMGGGNSPLHFGNGTRLTVT.

The chain recombines TRBV4-1 with TRBJ1-4; 7 bases line up with TRBD1. CDR3 length: 15 residues. V dropped 4 bases and J dropped 7; count of bases not matched to a gene: 9. The V gene's germline CDR1 is MGHRA and CDR2 YSYEKL. The CDR3, as DNA: TGCGCCAGCAGCCCCTGGGACCGGACAGGTGAAAAACTGTTTTTT. This translates into CASSPWDRTGEKLFF.

CDR3 nucleotide sequence: TGCGCCAGCAGTCAAACGGGACAGGGGGCAAACACCGGGGAGCTGTTTTTT. Encoded protein: CASSQTGQGANTGELFF. The chain joins TRBV23-1 to TRBJ2-2, with 12 nucleotides matching TRBD1. TRBV23-1 qualifies as an ORF whose function is uncertain. This CDR3 spans 17 amino acids. Germline trimming cut 2 bases from V and 2 bases from J; bases unmatched to any gene: 3.

This chain connects TRBV7-2 to TRBJ2-3, with D perhaps matching TRBD2 (6 bases). V lost 4 bases and J lost 3, with 14 bases in between. The CDR3 has 15 residues. The germline CDR1 and CDR2 sequences are SGHTA and FQGNSA. The CDR3 DNA sequence: TGTGCCAGCAGCTGGGGAGGCCCACGAACAGATACGCAGTATTTT. This translates into CASSWGGPRTDTQYF.

This clone has a single count. This chain links TRBV7-2 with TRBJ2-1; 9 bases map to TRBD2. This CDR3 has 16 residues. Germline V CDR1 and CDR2: SGHTA, FQGNSA. V trimming: 1 base; J trimming: 7 bases; junction bases outside the gene matches: 8. The CDR3, as DNA: TGTGCCAGCAGCTTAGTCTTGATAGCGGGAGCGAATGAGCAGTTCTTC. This encodes CASSLVLIAGANEQFF. The whole variable domain, remainder taken from reference TRBV7-2 and TRBJ2-1, is GAGVSQSPSNKVTEKGKDVELRCDPISGHTALYWYRQSLGQGLEFLIYFQGNSAPDKSGLPSDRFSAERTGGSVSTLTIQRTQQEDSAVYLCASSLVLIAGANEQFFGPGTRLTVL.

The DNA of the CDR3 is TGTGCCAGCACCATGGGGTACTCAGGGGGCTACGAGCAGTACTTC. This gives the protein CASTMGYSGGYEQYF. The V and J genes are TRBV4-2 and TRBJ2-7, with TRBD1 matching 7 bases. The CDR3 is made up of 15 amino acids. Unmatched junction bases numbered 12, after V lost 7 bases and J lost 3 bases. The germline V gene has CDR1 LGHNA and CDR2 YNFKEQ.

This rearrangement joins TRBV6-6 to TRBJ2-3, with 8 bases aligning to TRBD1. Germline CDR1 is MNHNY and CDR2 is SVGAGI (reference sequence). The trim removed 3 bases at V and 1 base at J, leaving 6 bases unmatched. CDR3 size: 16 residues. The CDR3 reads CASSYGSTGGTDTQYF. The CDR3 DNA sequence: TGTGCCAGCAGTTATGGTTCGACAGGGGGCACAGATACGCAGTATTTT.

The J gene is TRBJ2-2, the V gene TRBV15; TRBD2 matches 7 bases. Trimming cost V 1 base and J 4 bases; bases outside gene matches: 6. The germline gives CDR1 LNHNV, CDR2 YYDKDF (reference sequence). The CDR3 consists of 16 residues. Written as DNA, the CDR3 is TGTGCCACCAGCAGAGGGTTGGGCGGGAGCACCGGGGAGCTGTTTTTT. This encodes CATSRGLGGSTGELFF.

The V call is TRBV5-6, the J call TRBJ1-5, with D tentatively TRBD1 (6 bases). CDR3 length: 14 amino acids. V lost 1 base and J lost 7, with 12 bases in between. From germline, CDR1 is SGHDT and CDR2 YYEEEE. This CDR3 is CASSLTTGRQPQHF. CDR3 nucleotides: TGTGCCAGCAGCTTGACGACAGGCCGACAGCCCCAGCATTTT.

The gene calls are TRBV12-5 and TRBJ1-6, with 7 bases lining up with TRBD1. With V trimmed by 5 bases and J by 7 bases, 8 bases remained unmatched. The CDR3 is made up of 15 amino acids. Per germline, CDR1 LGHNT and CDR2 FRNRAP. The CDR3 coding sequence is TGTGCTAGTGGTCCAGGGGACAGTCGGAATTCACCCCTCCACTTT. Its translation: CASGPGDSRNSPLHF.

The rearrangement links TRBV15 to TRBJ1-3; maybe TRBD1 (5 bases). The CDR3 extends over 14 amino acids. The germline CDR1 and CDR2 sequences are LNHNV and YYDKDF (reference sequence). The V gene lost 6 bases and the J gene lost 0 bases, with 9 bases spanning the gap. The CDR3 sequence: CATRVGGSGNTIYF. CDR3 nucleotide sequence: TGTGCCACCAGAGTGGGGGGCTCTGGAAACACCATATATTTT. The variable domain in full, with the rest retrieved from reference TRBV15 and TRBJ1-3, is DAMVIQNPRYQVTQFGKPVTLSCSQTLNHNVMYWYQQKSSQAPKLLFHYYDKDFNNEADTPDNFQSRRPNTSFCFLDIRSPGLGDTAMYLCATRVGGSGNTIYFGEGSWLTVV.